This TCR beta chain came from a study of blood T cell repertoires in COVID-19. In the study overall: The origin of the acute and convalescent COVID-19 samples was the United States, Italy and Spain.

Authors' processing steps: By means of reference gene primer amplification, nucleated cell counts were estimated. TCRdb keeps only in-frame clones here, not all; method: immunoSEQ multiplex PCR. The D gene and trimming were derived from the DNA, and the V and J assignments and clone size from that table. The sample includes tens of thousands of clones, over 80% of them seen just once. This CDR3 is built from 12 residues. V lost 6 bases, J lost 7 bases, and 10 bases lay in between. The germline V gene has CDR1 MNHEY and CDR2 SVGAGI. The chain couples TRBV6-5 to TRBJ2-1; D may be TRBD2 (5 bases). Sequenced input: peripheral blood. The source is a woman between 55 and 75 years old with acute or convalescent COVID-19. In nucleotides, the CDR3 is TGTGCCAGCAGGGACTTTAGGAATGAGCAGTTCTTC. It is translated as CASRDFRNEQFF.